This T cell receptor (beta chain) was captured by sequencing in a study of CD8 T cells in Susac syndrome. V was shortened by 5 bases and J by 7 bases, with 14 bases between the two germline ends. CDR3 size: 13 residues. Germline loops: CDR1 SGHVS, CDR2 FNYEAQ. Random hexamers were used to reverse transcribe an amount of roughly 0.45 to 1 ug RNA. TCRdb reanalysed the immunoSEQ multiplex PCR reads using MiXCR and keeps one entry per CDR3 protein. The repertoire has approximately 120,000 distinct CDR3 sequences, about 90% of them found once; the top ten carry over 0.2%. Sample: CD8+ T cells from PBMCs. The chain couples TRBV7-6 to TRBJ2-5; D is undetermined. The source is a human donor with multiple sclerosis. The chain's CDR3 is CASSDGPDGTQYF. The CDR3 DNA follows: TGTGCCAGCAGCGACGGACCGGACGGGACCCAGTACTTC.